This T cell receptor (beta chain) emerged from a study of OX40 agonist ivuxolimab in advanced cancers. Describing the broader study: The costimulatory receptor OX40 (CD134) was targeted by ivuxolimab, a fully human IgG2 agonistic monoclonal antibody. Intravenous ivuxolimab was administered to patients every 2 weeks at six dose levels: 0.01, 0.1, 0.3, 1.5, 3 and 10 mg/kg. Of the approximately 50 dose-escalation patients, hepatocellular carcinoma was present in approximately 20, melanoma in approximately 15, renal cell carcinoma in 9 and head and neck cancer in 9. In the dose-escalation cohort, about four fifths of patients were male, and the mean age was roughly 60 years with a range of roughly 20 to 85. Patients were allowed to have had prior anti-PD-1, anti-PD-L1 or anti-CTLA-4 therapy, and 30% to 50% of the dose-escalation patients had previously received checkpoint inhibitors. Partial responses were achieved by three dose-escalation patients, of whom one had hepatocellular carcinoma and two had cutaneous melanoma. Peripheral TCRbeta sequencing aimed to test whether ivuxolimab altered TCR sequence diversity and caused clonal T-cell expansion. The paper covers the monotherapy dose-escalation part of the phase I ivuxolimab trial, which included N of about 50 patients. General conclusions and limits of the study: The antigen specificity of the peripheral T cells that underwent clonal expansion was not determined. After ivuxolimab, more expanded clones were found on average in CD8+ T cells than in CD4+ T cells. Clonal expansion of both CD4+ and CD8+ blood T cells was observed from baseline to week 6 at doses 0.1 to 3.0 mg/kg. Low levels of normalized T-cell clonal expansion were also shown by some nonresponding patients. In the 0.1-3.0 mg/kg groups, partial responders were among the patients with the lowest normalized peripheral clonal expansion, particularly in CD8+ T cells.

This clone occurred a few times. It has no known antigen specificity. Base qualities are missing; no much larger clone stands one base away. To sequence the TCRbeta CDR3 region, genomic DNA was isolated from the sorted cells. The immunoSEQ Assay was used for sequencing of TCRbeta CDR3 regions. TCRdb retrieved this table from immuneACCESS and kept in-frame rearrangements only. Not all clones are present; in checked studies, unresolved V genes account for under half, and no reason is known for the remainder. In all, the sample holds about 17,000 clones, and about 89% of those were seen once. The ten largest clones take up less than 80% of the sample. The CDR3 spans 14 residues, from the cysteine through the phenylalanine. Only the CDR3 region is kept as DNA, spanning 42 bases read in frame from base 1. The trial excluded patients who had a history of autoimmune disease or were on systemic immunosuppression. Peripheral blood for TCR sequencing was collected from all dose cohorts at baseline, on cycle 4 day 1, and on cycle 7 day 1. The samples were taken from a phase I, first-in-human, multicenter, open-label dose-escalation trial of ivuxolimab. The trial enrolled adults with locally advanced or metastatic head and neck squamous cell, hepatocellular, melanoma or renal cell carcinoma. Before TCR sequencing, CD4+ and CD8+ T cells were separately sorted from peripheral blood.

The TCR comes from an adult with an advanced solid tumor such as melanoma, head and neck, liver or kidney cancer. The material was CD4+ or CD8+ T cells sorted from blood, obtained in a trial of the OX40 agonist ivuxolimab. This sequence uses TRBV12-2 and TRBJ1-5; the D call TRBD1 from the table was never checked on the DNA. TRBV12-2 is described as a pseudogene. The bases are TGTGCAAGTCGCTTCGTACAGGGTAATCAGCCCCAGCATTTT. Its protein reads: CASRFVQGNQPQHF.